The clone carrying this T cell receptor beta chain was seen a handful of times. Its antigen remains unidentified. The TCR library protocol was used to attach unique molecular identifiers. These identifiers were attached to individual cDNA molecules. TCRdb processed the 5' RACE reads anew with MiXCR; each CDR3 protein has one entry. The sample has 50,000 to 70,000 distinct CDR3 sequences, 9.5% to 15% seen once; the top ten hold around 1.4%. The record originates from a study of early T cells in non-severe SARS-CoV-2 infection. Across the whole study: Sequencing input comprised bulk RNA from unsorted whole blood; chain pairing was not available.

Study conclusions and caveats: Missing private and CD4 specificities, VDJdb matching favored anti-spike CD8 responses.

CDR3 size: 15 residues. Germline CDR1 WSHSY, CDR2 SAAADI. V gave up 8 bases and J gave up 0 bases; unmatched junction bases: 7. The clonotype was recovered from an adult who was a healthcare worker with PCR-confirmed SARS-CoV-2 infection or an uninfected control (not recorded which). The specimen sequenced was whole blood. The rearrangement uses TRBV10-2 and TRBJ1-3; 7 bases agree with TRBD1. The CDR3 region is CASSEGAVSGNTIYF. CDR3 sequence (DNA): TGCGCCAGCTCCGAGGGGGCAGTCTCTGGAAACACCATATATTTT.